These 3 T cell receptor beta chains were sequenced from one sample in a study of CD8+ T cells in alopecia areata. RNA extraction was followed by reverse transcription into cDNA, which acted as the sequencing template. The method was immunoSEQ multiplex PCR; TCRdb's version includes in-frame clones alone and lacks a portion of them. Altogether 250,000 to 300,000 clones are present, about three fifths being singletons, with the ten largest covering 1.8%. Treatment in this sample: oral pan-JAK inhibitor, 5-10 mg twice daily. The starting material was CD4+ T cells sorted from blood, obtained at week 24, from a patient treated with tofacitinib. The source of these receptors is a human donor with alopecia areata.

The chain combines TRBV7-2 with TRBJ2-5; 12 bases map to TRBD2. CDR1 is SGHTA, CDR2 FQGNSA, per germline. J gave up 5 bases and V 3 bases, and 7 bases lay outside the gene matches. The CDR3 has 16 residues. DNA for the CDR3: TGTGCCAGCAGCTTCTCTGCTAGCGGGGGGGCTGAGACCCAGTACTTC. It translates to CASSFSASGGAETQYF.

The chain has TRBV18 and TRBJ1-6, with TRBD1 as a possible D gene (5 bases). In germline, CDR1 is KGHSH, CDR2 LQKENI. The germline V and J ends were trimmed by 3 bases and 5 bases, with 11 bases remaining between them. CDR3 length: 15 residues. The CDR3 spells CASSPLGPDNSPLHF. In nucleotides, the CDR3 is TGTGCCAGCTCACCTTTGGGACCGGATAATTCACCCCTCCACTTT.

The chain is built from TRBV2 and TRBJ1-1; D not certain. Germline values: CDR1 SNHLY, CDR2 FYNNEI. Trimming took 7 bases from V and 3 from J, leaving 12 bases between them. There are 13 residues in the CDR3. The CDR3 protein is CASMLIIDTEAFF. In DNA, the CDR3 is TGTGCCAGCATGCTAATAATCGACACTGAAGCTTTCTTT.